What follows are 15 T cell receptor beta chains derived from one specimen sequenced in a study of cytomegalovirus exposure and HLA in healthy donors. Use of 60 Vbeta and 13 Jbeta primers characterized the PCR. TCRdb's copy holds only in-frame clones and misses some; the assay was immunoSEQ multiplex PCR. Among a few hundred thousand clones listed, 65% to 90% were seen once. Sequencing was performed on PBMCs. The source is a girl aged 10-17 years in good health and CMV-seronegative.

This chain joins TRBV19 and TRBJ2-7, with D possibly TRBD1 on 7 matching bases. The CDR3 sequence is 14 residues long. Germline CDR1 is LNHDA and CDR2 is SQIVND (reference sequence). V gave up 4 bases and J gave up 2 bases, with 12 bases separating them. The CDR3 is CASSRGDSAYEQYF. DNA of the CDR3: TGTGCCAGTAGTAGGGGGGACAGCGCCTACGAGCAGTACTTC.

The V call is TRBV4-2, the J call TRBJ2-3; 7 bases are a match to TRBD1. V lost 4 bases and J lost 0; bases outside the gene matches: 10. Germline assignment: CDR1 LGHNA and CDR2 YNFKEQ. CDR3 length: 17 residues. This CDR3 is CASSRSRQGTSTDTQYF. The CDR3 nucleotides read TGTGCCAGCAGCCGCTCAAGACAGGGCACTAGCACAGATACGCAGTATTTT.

The chain employs TRBV10-3 and TRBJ1-2, with D perhaps matching TRBD1 (5 bases). This CDR3 contains 13 residues. Trimming stripped 6 bases from V and 6 bases from J, with 14 bases between. Germline CDR1 ENHRY, CDR2 SYGVKD. CDR3 in amino acids: CAIRGDSANGYTF. The DNA for the CDR3 is TGTGCCATCAGAGGAGACAGCGCCAATGGCTACACCTTC.

The chain carries TRBV5-1 and TRBJ1-2; no clear D. V was shortened by 4 bases and J by 2 bases, with 15 bases between the two germline ends. CDR3 length: 15 residues. Germline V gene lookup returns CDR1 SGHRS and CDR2 YFSETQ. CDR3 DNA: TGCGCCAGCAGCGGATCGCCAACTAAGAACTATGGCTACACCTTC. Amino acid sequence: CASSGSPTKNYGYTF. Filled out from reference TRBV5-1 and TRBJ1-2, the complete variable domain reads KAGVTQTPRYLIKTRGQQVTLSCSPISGHRSVSWYQQTPGQGLQFLFEYFSETQRNKGNFPGRFSGRQFSNSRSEMNVSTLELGDSALYLCASSGSPTKNYGYTFGSGTRLTVV.

This clone was counted once. V and J are TRBV7-2 and TRBJ2-3; 10 positions match TRBD2. The CDR3 contains 17 residues. CDR1 and CDR2 from the germline V gene are SGHTA and FQGNSA. The trim removed 1 base at V and 6 bases at J, leaving 10 bases unmatched. CDR3 nucleotide sequence: TGTGCCAGCAGCTTAGGCCCACTAGCGGGGCGGGTTGATACGCAGTATTTT. This sequence encodes CASSLGPLAGRVDTQYF.

The chain has TRBV28 and TRBJ2-7, with D possibly matching TRBD1 (5 bases). Germline assignment: CDR1 MDHEN and CDR2 SYDVKM. With 7 bases removed from V and 3 bases from J, the gap between germline ends came to 16 bases. The CDR3 has 14 amino acids. In DNA, the CDR3 is TGTGCCAGCACCCAGCGTGCCAGGGACTACGAGCAGTACTTC. Translation gives CASTQRARDYEQYF.

The V call is TRBV19, the J call TRBJ2-1, with 8 bases that match TRBD1. The CDR3 runs to 15 residues. From germline, CDR1 is LNHDA and CDR2 SQIVND (reference sequence). The ends lost 6 bases at V and 4 bases at J; junction bases unmatched: 8. The chain's CDR3 is CASSRGLRIYNEQFF. The CDR3 DNA is TGTGCCAGTAGCAGGGGGCTACGAATATACAATGAGCAGTTCTTC.

V and J are TRBV5-1 and TRBJ2-5; D not resolved. The germline CDR1 and CDR2 sequences are SGHRS and YFSETQ. Trimming shortened V by 0 bases and J by 3 bases, and 12 bases separated the two germline ends. The CDR3 is 15 residues long. CDR3 protein: CASSLGSPIKETQYF. The CDR3 bases are TGCGCCAGCAGCTTGGGTAGTCCCATCAAAGAGACCCAGTACTTC. The whole variable domain, remainder taken from reference TRBV5-1 and TRBJ2-5, is KAGVTQTPRYLIKTRGQQVTLSCSPISGHRSVSWYQQTPGQGLQFLFEYFSETQRNKGNFPGRFSGRQFSNSRSEMNVSTLELGDSALYLCASSLGSPIKETQYFGPGTRLLVL.

The rearrangement links TRBV5-6 to TRBJ2-7, with 10 nucleotides matching TRBD1. CDR1 and CDR2 (germline): SGHDT, YYEEEE. The CDR3 length is 15 residues. With V trimmed by 2 bases and J by 2 bases, 4 bases remained unmatched. The CDR3 spells CASSFIGQGAYEQYF. The CDR3 coding sequence is TGTGCCAGCAGCTTTATTGGACAGGGGGCCTACGAGCAGTACTTC.

The rearrangement links TRBV4-1 to TRBJ1-1, with D tentatively TRBD1 (6 bases). CDR3 length: 17 amino acids. V was cut by 4 bases and J by 0 bases, with 18 bases left in between. Germline V gives CDR1 MGHRA, CDR2 YSYEKL. The CDR3 spells CASSPTKDRTLNTEAFF. CDR3 nucleotides: TGCGCCAGCAGCCCGACCAAGGACAGAACCCTGAACACTGAAGCTTTCTTT.

CDR3 DNA sequence: TGTGCCAGTAGTGCCGAACAGGGATTTAGGAATCAGCCCCAGCATTTT. Protein: CASSAEQGFRNQPQHF. J is TRBJ1-5 and V is TRBV19; tentatively, D is TRBD1 (6 bases). The CDR3 sequence is 16 residues long. V lost 5 bases and J 4 bases, leaving 18 bases between the germline ends. Germline assignment: CDR1 LNHDA and CDR2 SQIVND (reference sequence).

The rearrangement links TRBV7-9 to TRBJ2-3; D call uncertain. Germline V gene data show CDR1 as SEHNR and CDR2 as FQNEAQ (reference sequence). The CDR3 length is 16 residues. Trimming shortened V by 1 base and J by 3 bases, and 14 bases separated the two germline ends. CDR3 nucleotide sequence: TGTGCCAGCAGCTTAGGATTCGTAGAGTCTACAGATACGCAGTATTTT. Its protein product is CASSLGFVESTDTQYF.

This clone has only one observation. The V gene is TRBV5-1, the J gene TRBJ1-4, with a weak D call TRBD1 (5 bases). The CDR3 is made up of 15 amino acids. V was clipped by 6 bases and J by 4 bases, with 16 bases between them. Germline V gives CDR1 SGHRS, CDR2 YFSETQ. Here the CDR3 DNA reads TGCGCCAGCACTCCAACGGTCGGGGGTAATGAAAAACTGTTTTTT. This encodes CASTPTVGGNEKLFF.

The J gene is TRBJ1-1, the V gene TRBV10-1; D is possibly TRBD1 (5 bases). Trimming pared 7 bases from V and 0 bases from J, leaving 15 bases between. Germline V lookup: CDR1 WNHNN, CDR2 SYGVQD (reference sequence). This CDR3 is 15 amino acids long. In DNA, the CDR3 is TGCGCCAGCACAATTGAGCGGGGGGTGAACACTGAAGCTTTCTTT. As protein: CASTIERGVNTEAFF.

The rearrangement joins TRBV5-8 to TRBJ2-7; weak D call: TRBD1 (6 bases). The V end was cut by 0 bases, the J end by 11 bases, with 12 bases between. This CDR3 comprises 12 residues. Germline CDR1 reads SGHTS; CDR2 reads YDEGEE. CDR3 region: CASSLAGVGKYF. The CDR3 region has the DNA TGTGCCAGCAGCTTGGCAGGGGTGGGCAAGTACTTC.